The clone carrying this TCR beta chain was seen a handful of times. This entry is derived from a study of blood T cells in healthy people across ages. Germline V gives CDR1 SGHTA, CDR2 FQGNSA. V shed 0 bases, J shed 10 bases, and the junction held 11 bases outside the gene matches. The CDR3 totals 17 residues. Caucasian individuals from Russia who were healthy and aged about 6 to 100 acted as donors. Primers used in a second PCR of roughly 6 to 11 cycles were a sample-barcoded 5' primer and a J-beta primer mix. TCRdb called the 5' RACE reads again in MiXCR, with one record for every CDR3 protein. Of fewer than 950,000 distinct CDR3 sequences listed, 53% are singletons.

Source material: blood. V is TRBV7-2 and J is TRBJ2-7; 14 positions agree with TRBD2. The source of this sequence is an elderly man in good health. CDR3 nucleotide sequence: TGTGCCAGCAGCTTAGCCCCGGGACTAGCGGGAGAGAGACCCCAGTACTTC. Protein sequence: CASSLAPGLAGERPQYF.